This TCR beta chain appears in the sequencing data of a study of cytomegalovirus exposure and HLA in healthy donors (TCRdb year 2017). Study-wide context: According to an earlier analysis of several hundred of the donors, 200 million or so T cells yielded 90 million to 140 million unique TCR beta sequences and 276 Gb of sequence data. Approximately 300 gigabases of sequencing data and tens of millions of unique TCR sequences were included in an early release covering roughly 600 HLA-typed donors. Of the approximately 400 genotyped donors, roughly 85% fell in the genetic ancestry cluster associated with self-reported Caucasian donors. The study was designed to test whether signatures of past pathogen exposure could be identified by cataloging public T cell receptors. Using immunosequencing, the study profiled T cell repertoires from approximately 700 subjects and related those repertoires to cytomegalovirus serostatus. A separate validation cohort of 100 to 150 different subjects was used in addition to the roughly 670-subject first cohort. The study combined high-throughput TCR immunosequencing, statistical association of individual TCRs with disease status, and machine learning to predict cytomegalovirus infection status. To study patterns of TCR occurrence, a later analysis re-analyzed previously published TCR beta repertoires from 700 or so donors and added high-resolution HLA genotyping. Rather than using new phenotypic data, the later analysis identified candidate immune exposures from TCR beta sequences and from how often those sequences occurred across donors. To decide whether each TCR beta V gene segment behaved as functional or pseudogenic, an earlier analysis of approximately 590 of the donors relied on high-throughput TCR beta sequencing. Alongside the repertoire data, information on donor age, sex, ethnicity and CMV serostatus was compiled. A later genetic analysis took genome-wide SNP genotypes for 398 of the 666 donors and used that subset as a discovery cohort. Every discovery cohort repertoire had been produced on one sequencing platform. Both class I and class II loci were covered by HLA typing, at four-digit resolution. Typing coverage varied by locus: roughly 620-640 donors for A, B, C, DRB1 and DQB1; about 520 for DQA1; around 570 for DPA1; roughly 450 for DPB1. A few DR-DQ haplotypes were handled as single units for association and clustering because linkage in the cohort was strong. Among 398 genotyped donors of the cohort, an average of approximately 240,000 unique TCR beta nucleotide sequences were sequenced per donor, roughly 20% of them non-productive. Broad study findings and their caveats: Because counts were too low, about 18 rarely observed V segments, including chromosome 9 orphons, were excluded from the earlier analysis of around 590 of the donors. In a later analysis, most CMV-associated TCR beta chains were found to appear HLA-restricted, with HLA associations seemingly driven largely by CMV exposure. In a later analysis, HLA-associated TCR beta chains showed more clonal expansion and lower generation probabilities than non-associated chains that were equally common. Roughly uniform sequencing depth across donors was assumed in presence/absence analyses, although this assumption may not hold. V-gene and J-gene trimming of TCR beta chains was associated with a missense DCLRE1C variant in a later genetic analysis, and the association was replicated in an independent cohort. Because HLA typing was missing for some donors at each locus, association tests included only the typed subset. Several of the top co-occurrence clusters appeared to be linked to parvovirus B19, influenza, CMV and Epstein-Barr virus, according to a later analysis. The sequencing pipeline was judged likely to have produced a cluster of highly shared sequence variants as a technical artifact. Most TCR sequences were observed very rarely across donors, whereas some public TCRs were present in many individuals. In an earlier analysis of around 600 of the donors, most TCR beta V segments were observed in productive rearrangements about 90% or about 30% of the time, broadly matching IMGT annotations. Immune exposure information for the cohort was limited to CMV serostatus. The classifier was reported to diagnose cytomegalovirus status with high specificity and sensitivity in both the original and validation cohorts. According to the authors, the approach could potentially be generalized to other disease states and immunological phenotypes. According to a later analysis, TCR association rates differed among HLA loci, with DRB1 alleles showing the most associated TCRs and HLA-C alleles showing the fewest. At a false discovery rate of 0.05, a later analysis linked 16,951 TCR beta sequences to specific HLA alleles. When HLA alleles, especially DR and DQ, strongly co-occurred, TCR associations were difficult to assign to individual alleles. The study listed 150 to 200 TCR beta chains as associated with cytomegalovirus. According to a later genetic analysis, donors in an Asian-associated ancestry cluster had fewer N-insertions in productive TCRs than the approximately 670-donor mean. The cohort was sequenced for TCR beta chains only, and without alpha or paired-chain data the features that could be detected were limited. Three of the identified cytomegalovirus-associated TCR beta chains were confirmed in vitro to be specific for cytomegalovirus antigens. Linkage disequilibrium might explain the correlated functional status among segregating V segments, but an unknown experimental factor could not be ruled out. A further reported finding was that TCR beta sequences accurately predicted the HLA-A and HLA-B alleles for most subjects in the first cohort. Some IMGT-functional V segments, including TRBV6-2 and TRBV6-3, could not be distinguished by the 87-base-pair reads and were therefore excluded.

The V and J ends are trimmed by 3 bases and 0 bases, leaving 10 bases between them. CDR1 is given as SGHNT and CDR2 as YYREEE, both from the germline V gene (reference sequence). Reading from cysteine to phenylalanine, the CDR3 counts 15 amino acids. Of the read, only the CDR3 DNA is kept; its 45 bases are in frame from base 1. The library was obtained by the immunoSEQ multiplex PCR assay. A mixture of 60 forward primers for TCR Vbeta segments and 13 reverse primers for TCR Jbeta segments was used in the multiplex PCR. A multiplex PCR assay on genomic DNA amplified the CDR3 region of rearranged TCR beta genes. The amplified TCR beta libraries were sequenced on the Illumina HiSeq System as 87-base-pair reads. Per the original workflow: A later analysis tallied 75 million to 95 million unique TCR beta chains across the 650 to 750 repertoires, and 10 million to 11 million of those chains were shared by two or more donors. A nearest-neighbor algorithm error-corrected the raw reads and collapsed the reads into unique sequences, merging closely related sequences to remove PCR and sequencing errors. To assign V, D and J gene segments, CDR3 sequences were aligned to IMGT reference sequences. For a sequence to be retained, a match of at least six nucleotides to both a V gene segment and a J gene segment was required. Rearrangements were called productive when the CDR3 lacked stop codons and stayed in frame with V and J; all others were non-productive. CDR3 was defined by IMGT convention, running from the second conserved V-encoded cysteine to the conserved J-encoded phenylalanine. Sequences without an unambiguous match to a single V gene segment were excluded from the earlier analysis of almost 600 of the donors. An earlier analysis of a few hundred of the donors classified V segments as functional when productive rearrangements were above 56.7% and as segregating when the standard deviation between donors was above 5%. To diagnose cytomegalovirus status from the catalog of TCR beta chain sequences, a statistical classification framework was built. In a later analysis, TCR nucleotide sequences were compared against IMGT/GENE-DB human TR gene sequences so that V and J genes could be assigned. The TCRdist pipeline was used in a later analysis to assign CDR3 sequences and most-parsimonious VDJ recombination scenarios. In a later analysis, each TCR beta chain was defined by its CDR3 amino acid sequence together with its V-gene family, and reads lacking a unique V-gene family were excluded. As a way to deal with suspected cross-contamination and a sequencing artifact, a later analysis dropped nearly 600 nucleotide sequences that were highly shared and had low generation probability. A later analysis calculated a clonal expansion index for each public chain from normalized within-repertoire ranks of inferred template counts. Generation probabilities in a later analysis came from a VDJ recombination model fitted to out-of-frame rearrangements, and those results were checked against IGoR. A later analysis scored TCR-TCR, TCR-HLA and TCR-CMV co-occurrence with hypergeometric tests, applying a repertoire-size bias correction to TCR pairs. To estimate false discovery rates, a later analysis permuted the HLA or CMV assignments 20 times. A later analysis grouped co-occurring TCRs with DBSCAN, adding TCRdist sequence similarity when clustering within HLA-allele-positive subsets. Repertoires with fewer than 30,000 or more than 120,000 public chains, plus five repertoires with anomalous nucleotide sharing, were excluded from co-occurrence clustering. Imported from immuneACCESS, the table was reduced by TCRdb to in-frame sequences with V and J called. These copies leave out some clones; in studies compared against another copy, an unresolved V gene accounts for under half, and the cause of the remainder is not known. V, J and clone size reflect that table, while D and trimming were determined from the DNA. This sample lists 110,000 to 150,000 clones; less than 10% were detected once. The ten largest clones add up to 1.5% to 2% of the sample.

Only a few counts were recorded for this clone. This receptor's antigen is unknown. Per-nucleotide qualities are absent, and no much larger clonotype sits a single base away. The cohort comprised some 700 healthy bone marrow donors. Cohort members were all nominally healthy when sampled, although unrecorded immune exposures were likely present. The donor was CMV seronegative and belonged to the group of 350 or so seronegative cohort members. Every donor gave a peripheral blood sample, and the peripheral blood mononuclear cells from that sample were used for TCR beta sequencing. Genomic DNA was extracted from the blood cell samples with the Qiagen DNeasy Blood Extraction Kit.

The chain joins TRBV5-4 to TRBJ1-3; a tentative D match to TRBD1 spans 5 bases. This receptor was taken from a male donor in good health and CMV-seronegative. What was sequenced was PBMCs. The nucleotides read TGTGCCAGCAGCTATGACAGTTTCTCTGGAAACACCATATATTTT. The encoded protein is CASSYDSFSGNTIYF.